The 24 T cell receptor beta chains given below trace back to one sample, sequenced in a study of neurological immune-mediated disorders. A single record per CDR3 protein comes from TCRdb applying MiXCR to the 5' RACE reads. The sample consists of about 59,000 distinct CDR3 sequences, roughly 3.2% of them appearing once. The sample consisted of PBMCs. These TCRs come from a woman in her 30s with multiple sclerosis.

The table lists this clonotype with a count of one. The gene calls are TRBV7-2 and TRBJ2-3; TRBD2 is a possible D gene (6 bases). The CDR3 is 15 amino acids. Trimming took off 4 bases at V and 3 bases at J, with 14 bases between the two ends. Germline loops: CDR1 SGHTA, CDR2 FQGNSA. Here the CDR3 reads CASSSRLGRTDTQYF. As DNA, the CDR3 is TGTGCCAGCAGCTCTCGACTAGGTAGAACAGATACGCAGTATTTT. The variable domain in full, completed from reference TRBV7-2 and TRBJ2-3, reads GAGVSQSPSNKVTEKGKDVELRCDPISGHTALYWYRQSLGQGLEFLIYFQGNSAPDKSGLPSDRFSAERTGGSVSTLTIQRTQQEDSAVYLCASSSRLGRTDTQYFGPGTRLTVL.

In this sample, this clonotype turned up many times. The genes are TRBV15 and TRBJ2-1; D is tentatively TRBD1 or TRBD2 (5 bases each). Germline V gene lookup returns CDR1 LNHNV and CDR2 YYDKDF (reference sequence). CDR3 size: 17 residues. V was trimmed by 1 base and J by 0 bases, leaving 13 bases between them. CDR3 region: CATSRGAGTGSYNEQFF. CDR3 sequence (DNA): TGTGCCACCAGCAGAGGTGCCGGGACGGGCTCCTACAATGAGCAGTTCTTC. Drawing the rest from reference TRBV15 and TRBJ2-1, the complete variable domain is DAMVIQNPRYQVTQFGKPVTLSCSQTLNHNVMYWYQQKSSQAPKLLFHYYDKDFNNEADTPDNFQSRRPNTSFCFLDIRSPGLGDTAMYLCATSRGAGTGSYNEQFFGPGTRLTVL.

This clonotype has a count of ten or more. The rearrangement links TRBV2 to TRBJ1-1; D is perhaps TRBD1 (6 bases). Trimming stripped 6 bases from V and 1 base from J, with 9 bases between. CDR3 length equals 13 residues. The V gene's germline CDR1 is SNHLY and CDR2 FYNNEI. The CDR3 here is CASSGQPNTEAFF. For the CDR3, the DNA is TGTGCCAGCAGCGGACAGCCGAACACTGAAGCTTTCTTT.

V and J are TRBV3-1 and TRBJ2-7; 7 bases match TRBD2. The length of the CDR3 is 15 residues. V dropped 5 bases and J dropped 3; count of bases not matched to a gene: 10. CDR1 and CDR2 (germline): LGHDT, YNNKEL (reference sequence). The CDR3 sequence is CASSSRTRGIYEQYF. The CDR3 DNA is TGTGCCAGCAGCTCGCGGACTAGAGGGATCTACGAGCAGTACTTC.

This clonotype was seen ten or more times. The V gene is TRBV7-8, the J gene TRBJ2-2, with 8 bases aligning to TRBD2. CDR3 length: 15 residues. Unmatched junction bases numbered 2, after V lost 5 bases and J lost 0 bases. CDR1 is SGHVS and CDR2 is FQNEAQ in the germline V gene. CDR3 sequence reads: CASSLLAANTGELFF. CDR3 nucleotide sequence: TGTGCCAGCAGCCTACTAGCGGCGAACACCGGGGAGCTGTTTTTT. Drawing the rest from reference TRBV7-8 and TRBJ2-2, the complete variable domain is GAGVSQSPRYKVAKRGQDVALRCDPISGHVSLFWYQQALGQGPEFLTYFQNEAQLDKSGLPSDRFFAERPEGSVSTLKIQRTQQEDSAVYLCASSLLAANTGELFFGEGSRLTVL.

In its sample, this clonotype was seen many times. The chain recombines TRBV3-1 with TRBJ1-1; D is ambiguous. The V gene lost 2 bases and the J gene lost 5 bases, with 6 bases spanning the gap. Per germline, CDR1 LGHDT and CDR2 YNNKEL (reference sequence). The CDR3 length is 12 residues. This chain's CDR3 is CASSQYTTEAFF. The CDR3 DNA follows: TGTGCCAGCAGCCAATATACGACTGAAGCTTTCTTT.

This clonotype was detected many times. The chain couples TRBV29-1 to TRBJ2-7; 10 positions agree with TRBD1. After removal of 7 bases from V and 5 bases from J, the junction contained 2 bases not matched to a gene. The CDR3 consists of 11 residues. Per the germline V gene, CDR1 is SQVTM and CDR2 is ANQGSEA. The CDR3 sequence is CSAGTGDEQYF. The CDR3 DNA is TGCAGCGCCGGGACAGGGGACGAGCAGTACTTC.

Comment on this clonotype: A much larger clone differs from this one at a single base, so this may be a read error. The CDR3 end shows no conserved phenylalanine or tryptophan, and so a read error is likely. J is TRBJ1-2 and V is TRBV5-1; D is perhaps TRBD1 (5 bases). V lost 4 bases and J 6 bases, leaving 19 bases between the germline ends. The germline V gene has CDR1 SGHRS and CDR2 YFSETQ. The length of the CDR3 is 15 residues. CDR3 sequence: CASSPGMSQSDGYTC. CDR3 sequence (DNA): TGCGCCAGCAGCCCAGGGATGTCCCAGTCGGATGGCTACACCTGC.

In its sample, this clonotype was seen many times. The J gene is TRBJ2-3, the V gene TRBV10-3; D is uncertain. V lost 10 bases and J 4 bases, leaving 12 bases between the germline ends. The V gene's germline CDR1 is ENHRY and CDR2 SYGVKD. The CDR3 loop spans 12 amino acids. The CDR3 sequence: CASARGADTQYF. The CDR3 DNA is TGTGCCAGCGCCCGTGGGGCAGATACGCAGTATTTT.

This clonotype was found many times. CDR3 DNA: TGCGCCAGCAGCCAAGAGCAGGGGACCTACAATGAGCAGTTCTTC. This translates into CASSQEQGTYNEQFF. The chain has TRBV4-1 and TRBJ2-1; weak D call: TRBD1 (6 bases). Trimming took off 0 bases at V and 2 bases at J, with 8 bases between the two ends. CDR1 is MGHRA, CDR2 YSYEKL, per germline. The CDR3 totals 15 residues.

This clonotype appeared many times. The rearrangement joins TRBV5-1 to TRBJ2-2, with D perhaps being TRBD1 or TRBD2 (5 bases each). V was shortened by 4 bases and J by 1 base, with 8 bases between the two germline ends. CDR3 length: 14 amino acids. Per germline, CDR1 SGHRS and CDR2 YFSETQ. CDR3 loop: CASSGTVNTGELFF. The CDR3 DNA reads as TGCGCCAGCAGCGGGACGGTGAACACCGGGGAGCTGTTTTTT.

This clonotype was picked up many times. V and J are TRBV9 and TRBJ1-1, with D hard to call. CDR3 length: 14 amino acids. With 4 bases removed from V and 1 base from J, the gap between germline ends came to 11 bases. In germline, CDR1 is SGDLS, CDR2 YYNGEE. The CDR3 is CASSLQEGNTEAFF. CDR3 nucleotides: TGTGCCAGCAGCCTTCAGGAGGGGAACACTGAAGCTTTCTTT.

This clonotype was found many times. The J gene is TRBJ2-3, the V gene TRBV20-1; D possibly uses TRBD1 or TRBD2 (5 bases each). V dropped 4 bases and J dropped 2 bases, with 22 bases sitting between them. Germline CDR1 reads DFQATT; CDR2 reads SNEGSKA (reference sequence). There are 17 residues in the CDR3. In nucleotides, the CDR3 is TGCAGTGCTATGTCCCGGGACCCTAGATTTAACACAGATACGCAGTATTTT. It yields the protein CSAMSRDPRFNTDTQYF.

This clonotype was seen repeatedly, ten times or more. This chain's CDR3 is CASSFRENQPQHF. CDR3 in DNA: TGTGCCAGCAGTTTTAGGGAGAATCAGCCCCAGCATTTT. The J gene is TRBJ1-5, the V gene TRBV12-3 or TRBV12-4; D gene uncertain. This CDR3 region has 13 residues. V was clipped by 3 bases and J by 4 bases, with 7 bases between them.

The CDR3 sequence: CASRRRNTEAFF. CDR3 nucleotides: TGTGCCAGCCGAAGACGGAACACTGAAGCTTTCTTT. The chain couples TRBV6-6 to TRBJ1-1; D not resolved. Germline V gene lookup returns CDR1 MNHNY and CDR2 SVGAGI (reference sequence). Trimming shortened V by 8 bases and J by 1 base, and 8 bases separated the two germline ends. The CDR3 has 12 residues.

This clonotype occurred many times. The CDR3 DNA sequence: TGTGCCAGCAGTTCTCCGGGACTCGGACCCACTGAAGCTTTCTTT. This translates into CASSSPGLGPTEAFF. The chain carries TRBV28 and TRBJ1-1; D is possibly TRBD1 (5 bases). Trimming pared 4 bases from V and 4 bases from J, leaving 16 bases between. CDR1 MDHEN and CDR2 SYDVKM come from the germline V gene. The CDR3 has 15 amino acids.

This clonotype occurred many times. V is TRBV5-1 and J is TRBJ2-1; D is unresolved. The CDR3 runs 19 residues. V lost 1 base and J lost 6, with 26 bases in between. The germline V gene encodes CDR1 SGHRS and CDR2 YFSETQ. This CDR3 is CASSLKGAGVAGVSNEQFF. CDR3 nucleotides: TGCGCCAGCAGCTTGAAAGGTGCTGGGGTGGCAGGCGTCAGCAATGAGCAGTTCTTC.

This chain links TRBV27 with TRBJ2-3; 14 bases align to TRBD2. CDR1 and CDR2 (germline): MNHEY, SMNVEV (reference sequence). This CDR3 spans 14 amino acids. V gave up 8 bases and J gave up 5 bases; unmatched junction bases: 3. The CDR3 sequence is CASGGTSGGDTQYF. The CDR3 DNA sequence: TGTGCCAGCGGCGGGACTAGCGGGGGAGATACGCAGTATTTT.

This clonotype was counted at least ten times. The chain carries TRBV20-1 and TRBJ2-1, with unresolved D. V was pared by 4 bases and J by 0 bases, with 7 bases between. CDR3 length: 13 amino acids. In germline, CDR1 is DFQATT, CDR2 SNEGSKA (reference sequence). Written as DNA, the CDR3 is TGCAGTGCTATGAGCGACTCCTACAATGAGCAGTTCTTC. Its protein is CSAMSDSYNEQFF.

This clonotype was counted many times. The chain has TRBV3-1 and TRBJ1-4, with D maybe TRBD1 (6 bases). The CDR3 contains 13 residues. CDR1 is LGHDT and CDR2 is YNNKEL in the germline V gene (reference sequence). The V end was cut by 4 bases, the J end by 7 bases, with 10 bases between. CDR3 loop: CASSLTGREKLFF. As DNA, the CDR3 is TGTGCCAGCAGCCTTACAGGGCGTGAAAAACTGTTTTTT.

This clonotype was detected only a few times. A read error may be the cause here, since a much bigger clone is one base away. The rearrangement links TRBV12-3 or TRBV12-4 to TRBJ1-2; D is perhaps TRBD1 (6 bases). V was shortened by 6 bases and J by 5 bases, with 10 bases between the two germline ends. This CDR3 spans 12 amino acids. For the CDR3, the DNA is TGTGCCAGCAGCCGCACAGGGTATGGCTACACCTTC. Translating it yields CASSRTGYGYTF.

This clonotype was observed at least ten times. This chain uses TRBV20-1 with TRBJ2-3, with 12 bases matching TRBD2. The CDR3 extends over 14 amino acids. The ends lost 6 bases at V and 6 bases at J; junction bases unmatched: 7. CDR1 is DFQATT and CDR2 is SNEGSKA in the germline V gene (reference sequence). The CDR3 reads CSALAGGPLDTQYF. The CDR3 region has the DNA TGCAGTGCGCTAGCGGGAGGGCCCTTGGATACGCAGTATTTT.

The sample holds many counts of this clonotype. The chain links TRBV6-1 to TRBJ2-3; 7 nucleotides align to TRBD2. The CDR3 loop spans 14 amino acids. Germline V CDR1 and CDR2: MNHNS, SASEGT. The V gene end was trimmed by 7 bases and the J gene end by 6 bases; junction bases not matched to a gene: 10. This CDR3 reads CASTPRREMDTQYF. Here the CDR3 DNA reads TGTGCCAGCACCCCCAGGCGGGAGATGGATACGCAGTATTTT.

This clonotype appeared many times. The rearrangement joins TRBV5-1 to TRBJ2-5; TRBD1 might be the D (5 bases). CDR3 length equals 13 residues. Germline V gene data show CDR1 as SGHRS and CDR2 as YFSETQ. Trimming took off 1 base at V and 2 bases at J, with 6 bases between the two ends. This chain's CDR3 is CASSLKGQETQYF. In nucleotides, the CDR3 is TGCGCCAGCAGCTTGAAGGGGCAAGAGACCCAGTACTTC.